Listed below are T cell receptor beta chains from one sample, sequenced in a study of cytomegalovirus exposure and HLA in healthy donors. Measured with immunoSEQ multiplex PCR; TCRdb has only the in-frame clones, and not every one. The data contain under 200,000 clones, about four fifths of them singletons. The sequenced material came from PBMCs. These TCRs come from a man between 18 and 35 years old in good health and CMV-seropositive. Both conserved end residues are part of each CDR3. Each record gives: D gene, clone size, CDR3 length, J gene, V gene, CDR3 protein, CDR3 DNA. D genes are given only for firm matches. Size tells how often a clone was seen (once, few, many) or the class of an expanded clone, and some rows leave it out.

d_gene: -; abundance: -; len: 15; j_gene: TRBJ1-1; v_gene: TRBV27; CDR3aa: CASSLRGSVDTEAFF; CDR3nt: TGTGCCAGCAGTTTGCGAGGGAGTGTGGACACTGAAGCTTTCTTT
d_gene: TRBD1; abundance: -; len: 14; j_gene: TRBJ1-2; v_gene: TRBV29-1; CDR3aa: CSVEDLGTVYGYTF; CDR3nt: TGCAGCGTTGAAGATCTAGGGACAGTCTATGGCTACACCTTC
d_gene: -; abundance: few; len: 15; j_gene: TRBJ2-7; v_gene: TRBV4-1; CDR3aa: CASSHVGRGPYEQYF; CDR3nt: TGCGCCAGCAGCCATGTAGGCAGGGGACCCTACGAGCAGTACTTC
d_gene: -; abundance: -; len: 10; j_gene: TRBJ2-1; v_gene: TRBV29-1; CDR3aa: CSVVRAGQFF; CDR3nt: TGCAGCGTTGTTAGAGCCGGGCAGTTCTTC
d_gene: TRBD2; abundance: -; len: 15; j_gene: TRBJ2-7; v_gene: TRBV10-3; CDR3aa: CAISGGGTSSLEQYF; CDR3nt: TGTGCCATCAGTGGGGGAGGGACTAGCTCCCTCGAGCAGTACTTC
d_gene: TRBD1; abundance: few; len: 16; j_gene: TRBJ1-4; v_gene: TRBV7-2; CDR3aa: CASSLNPGQVNEKLFF; CDR3nt: TGTGCCAGCAGCTTAAATCCGGGACAGGTTAATGAAAAACTGTTTTTT
d_gene: TRBD1; abundance: once; len: 13; j_gene: TRBJ2-7; v_gene: TRBV28; CDR3aa: CASNPGTVYEQYF; CDR3nt: TGTGCCAGCAACCCAGGGACAGTCTACGAGCAGTACTTC
d_gene: -; abundance: -; len: 18; j_gene: TRBJ1-1; v_gene: TRBV27; CDR3aa: CASIKGGPQPLMNTEAFF; CDR3nt: TGTGCCAGCATTAAAGGCGGGCCACAGCCTCTAATGAACACTGAAGCTTTCTTT
d_gene: TRBD2; abundance: -; len: 14; j_gene: TRBJ2-7; v_gene: TRBV5-1; CDR3aa: CASSLSGSSNEQYF; CDR3nt: TGCGCCAGCAGCCTTAGCGGGAGTTCCAACGAGCAGTACTTC
d_gene: -; abundance: many; len: 14; j_gene: TRBJ1-1; v_gene: TRBV6-5; CDR3aa: CASSYSAEGTEAFF; CDR3nt: TGTGCCAGCAGTTACTCGGCCGAGGGCACTGAAGCTTTCTTT
d_gene: TRBD2; abundance: -; len: 15; j_gene: TRBJ2-3; v_gene: TRBV5-8; CDR3aa: CASSTGTRNTDTQYF; CDR3nt: TGTGCCAGCAGCACCGGGACTAGAAACACAGATACGCAGTATTTT
d_gene: TRBD1; abundance: -; len: 14; j_gene: TRBJ1-1; v_gene: TRBV5-1; CDR3aa: CASSGGQGNTEAFF; CDR3nt: TGCGCCAGCAGCGGGGGACAGGGGAACACTGAAGCTTTCTTT
d_gene: -; abundance: -; len: 15; j_gene: TRBJ1-1; v_gene: TRBV7-3; CDR3aa: CASSLSVGVNTEAFF; CDR3nt: TGTGCCAGCAGCTTAAGCGTCGGAGTGAACACTGAAGCTTTCTTT
d_gene: -; abundance: few; len: 12; j_gene: TRBJ2-7; v_gene: TRBV4-1; CDR3aa: CASSRNRDARLF; CDR3nt: TGCGCCAGCAGCCGAAACAGGGATGCCAGACTCTTC
d_gene: -; abundance: -; len: 15; j_gene: TRBJ2-1; v_gene: TRBV7-2; CDR3aa: CASSLDGSSYNEQFF; CDR3nt: TGTGCCAGCAGCTTAGACGGTAGCTCCTACAATGAGCAGTTCTTC
d_gene: TRBD1; abundance: -; len: 15; j_gene: TRBJ2-2; v_gene: TRBV4-3; CDR3aa: CASTSTGANTGELFF; CDR3nt: TGCGCCAGCACCTCGACAGGGGCGAACACCGGGGAGCTGTTTTTT
d_gene: TRBD1; abundance: -; len: 15; j_gene: TRBJ2-3; v_gene: TRBV6-5; CDR3aa: CASSLGGASTDTQYF; CDR3nt: TGTGCCAGCAGCCTAGGGGGCGCTTCGACAGATACGCAGTATTTT
d_gene: TRBD2; abundance: -; len: 15; j_gene: TRBJ2-1; v_gene: TRBV18; CDR3aa: CASSPPTSGADEQFF; CDR3nt: TGTGCCAGCTCACCACCGACTAGCGGGGCCGATGAGCAGTTCTTC
d_gene: TRBD2; abundance: -; len: 17; j_gene: TRBJ2-7; v_gene: TRBV5-4; CDR3aa: CASSLPSAGGRSYEQYF; CDR3nt: TGTGCCAGCAGCTTACCTTCGGCGGGCGGGAGATCCTACGAGCAGTACTTC
d_gene: -; abundance: many; len: 13; j_gene: TRBJ1-2; v_gene: TRBV28; CDR3aa: CASSRGGRYGYTF; CDR3nt: TGTGCCAGCAGCAGGGGCGGGAGGTATGGCTACACCTTC
d_gene: TRBD1; abundance: -; len: 15; j_gene: TRBJ2-7; v_gene: TRBV6-5; CDR3aa: CASSRDRGQEREQYF; CDR3nt: TGTGCCAGCAGTAGGGACAGGGGGCAAGAACGCGAGCAGTACTTC
d_gene: -; abundance: -; len: 13; j_gene: TRBJ1-5; v_gene: TRBV6-5; CDR3aa: CASRYSGNQPQHF; CDR3nt: TGTGCCAGCAGGTATAGTGGCAATCAGCCCCAGCATTTT
d_gene: -; abundance: -; len: 13; j_gene: TRBJ2-7; v_gene: TRBV29-1; CDR3aa: CSVVTTGLYEQYF; CDR3nt: TGCAGCGTTGTTACGACAGGTTTGTACGAGCAGTACTTC
d_gene: TRBD2; abundance: -; len: 16; j_gene: TRBJ2-7; v_gene: TRBV14; CDR3aa: CASSQGWLAGSHEQYF; CDR3nt: TGTGCCAGCAGCCAAGGTTGGCTAGCGGGATCCCACGAGCAGTACTTC
d_gene: TRBD1; abundance: -; len: 12; j_gene: TRBJ1-5; v_gene: TRBV28; CDR3aa: CASDRVNQPQHF; CDR3nt: TGTGCCAGTGACAGGGTAAATCAGCCCCAGCATTTT
d_gene: TRBD2; abundance: -; len: 16; j_gene: TRBJ2-1; v_gene: TRBV5-1; CDR3aa: CASSLGLAPNSNEQFF; CDR3nt: TGCGCCAGCAGCTTGGGACTAGCCCCTAACAGCAATGAGCAGTTCTTC
d_gene: -; abundance: -; len: 13; j_gene: TRBJ1-3; v_gene: TRBV23-1; CDR3aa: CASKCGFGNTIYF; CDR3nt: TGCGCCAGCAAGTGCGGGTTTGGAAACACCATATATTTT
d_gene: TRBD2; abundance: once; len: 17; j_gene: TRBJ2-1; v_gene: TRBV18; CDR3aa: CASSPEGTRLAGPGGFF; CDR3nt: TGTGCCAGCTCACCGGAAGGAACGAGACTAGCGGGACCCGGGGGGTTCTTC
d_gene: TRBD1; abundance: -; len: 16; j_gene: TRBJ2-7; v_gene: TRBV5-1; CDR3aa: CASSSTSGTGANEQYF; CDR3nt: TGCGCCAGCAGCTCTACGTCCGGGACAGGGGCCAACGAGCAGTACTTC
d_gene: TRBD1; abundance: -; len: 16; j_gene: TRBJ2-7; v_gene: TRBV27; CDR3aa: CASSSTTGTGAHEQYF; CDR3nt: TGTGCCAGCAGTTCAACCACCGGGACAGGGGCCCACGAGCAGTACTTC
d_gene: TRBD2; abundance: -; len: 17; j_gene: TRBJ2-3; v_gene: TRBV11-2; CDR3aa: CASSPGTSGASTDTQYF; CDR3nt: TGTGCCAGCAGCCCCGGGACTAGCGGGGCTAGCACAGATACGCAGTATTTT
d_gene: -; abundance: -; len: 15; j_gene: TRBJ2-1; v_gene: TRBV9; CDR3aa: CASSPRALGDNEQFF; CDR3nt: TGTGCCAGCAGCCCCCGGGCGCTAGGGGACAATGAGCAGTTCTTC
d_gene: TRBD2; abundance: -; len: 19; j_gene: TRBJ2-2; v_gene: TRBV10-3; CDR3aa: CAISEPGTSGTPGTGELFF; CDR3nt: TGTGCCATCAGTGAGCCTGGGACTAGCGGGACCCCGGGCACCGGGGAGCTGTTTTTT
d_gene: -; abundance: -; len: 14; j_gene: TRBJ2-7; v_gene: TRBV18; CDR3aa: CASSPRPGNAEQYF; CDR3nt: TGTGCCAGCTCACCAAGGCCAGGGAATGCCGAGCAGTACTTC
d_gene: -; abundance: -; len: 15; j_gene: TRBJ1-1; v_gene: TRBV11-1; CDR3aa: CASSLGSPGRYGAFF; CDR3nt: TGTGCCAGCAGCTTAGGATCTCCAGGCCGCTACGGAGCTTTCTTT
d_gene: -; abundance: -; len: 15; j_gene: TRBJ2-3; v_gene: TRBV7-2; CDR3aa: CASSLVAGRSDTQYF; CDR3nt: TGTGCCAGCAGCTTAGTGGCAGGGAGGTCCGATACGCAGTATTTT
d_gene: -; abundance: -; len: 14; j_gene: TRBJ1-5; v_gene: TRBV7-9; CDR3aa: CASQAPGGNQPQHF; CDR3nt: TGTGCCAGCCAAGCCCCGGGAGGCAATCAGCCCCAGCATTTT
d_gene: TRBD1; abundance: -; len: 18; j_gene: TRBJ2-1; v_gene: TRBV27; CDR3aa: CASSFRGQVGSSYNEQFF; CDR3nt: TGTGCCAGCAGTTTCCGGGGACAGGTTGGAAGCTCCTACAATGAGCAGTTCTTC
d_gene: -; abundance: -; len: 14; j_gene: TRBJ2-1; v_gene: TRBV6-1; CDR3aa: CASRITDGGGPQFF; CDR3nt: TGTGCCAGCAGAATTACCGACGGTGGAGGGCCCCAGTTCTTC
d_gene: -; abundance: -; len: 14; j_gene: TRBJ1-1; v_gene: TRBV18; CDR3aa: CASSQGQLNTEAFF; CDR3nt: TGTGCCAGCTCCCAAGGACAGTTAAACACTGAAGCTTTCTTT
d_gene: -; abundance: -; len: 17; j_gene: TRBJ2-6; v_gene: TRBV4-1; CDR3aa: CATGRGGINSGANVLTF; CDR3nt: TGCGCCACCGGCAGAGGAGGGATAAACTCTGGGGCCAACGTCCTGACTTTC
d_gene: TRBD2; abundance: -; len: 15; j_gene: TRBJ2-7; v_gene: TRBV19; CDR3aa: CASGLGLAGPSEQYF; CDR3nt: TGTGCCAGTGGTTTGGGACTAGCGGGACCATCGGAGCAGTACTTC
d_gene: TRBD1; abundance: -; len: 14; j_gene: TRBJ1-2; v_gene: TRBV4-3; CDR3aa: CASSQEDRESGYTF; CDR3nt: TGCGCCAGCAGCCAAGAGGACAGGGAGTCTGGCTACACCTTC
d_gene: -; abundance: -; len: 16; j_gene: TRBJ2-6; v_gene: TRBV7-9; CDR3aa: CASSLGRVSGANVLTF; CDR3nt: TGTGCCAGCAGCTTAGGTCGGGTGTCTGGGGCCAACGTCCTGACTTTC
d_gene: -; abundance: -; len: 17; j_gene: TRBJ1-2; v_gene: TRBV12-5; CDR3aa: CASGLGPMGRGVYGYTF; CDR3nt: TGTGCTAGTGGTTTGGGGCCTATGGGCAGGGGAGTCTATGGCTACACCTTC
d_gene: TRBD2; abundance: once; len: 13; j_gene: TRBJ2-1; v_gene: TRBV29-1; CDR3aa: CSVEGRTSYEQFF; CDR3nt: TGCAGCGTTGAAGGTAGGACTAGCTATGAGCAGTTCTTC
d_gene: TRBD2; abundance: few; len: 16; j_gene: TRBJ2-1; v_gene: TRBV4-2; CDR3aa: CASTRGGRETHNEQFF; CDR3nt: TGTGCCAGCACTCGAGGCGGGCGGGAGACCCACAATGAGCAGTTCTTC
d_gene: TRBD1; abundance: -; len: 15; j_gene: TRBJ2-5; v_gene: TRBV4-3; CDR3aa: CASSQRQGGMETQYF; CDR3nt: TGCGCCAGCAGCCAACGACAGGGGGGGATGGAGACCCAGTACTTC
d_gene: -; abundance: -; len: 15; j_gene: TRBJ1-2; v_gene: TRBV19; CDR3aa: CASSSESVGGYGYTF; CDR3nt: TGTGCCAGTAGTAGCGAGAGTGTGGGAGGCTATGGCTACACCTTC
d_gene: -; abundance: -; len: 16; j_gene: TRBJ1-3; v_gene: TRBV7-2; CDR3aa: CASSLDRPGSGNTIYF; CDR3nt: TGTGCCAGCAGCTTAGATAGGCCCGGGTCTGGAAACACCATATATTTT
d_gene: TRBD1; abundance: -; len: 15; j_gene: TRBJ2-1; v_gene: TRBV28; CDR3aa: CASISSGTGGNEQFF; CDR3nt: TGTGCCAGCATCTCGTCCGGGACAGGGGGCAATGAGCAGTTCTTC
d_gene: -; abundance: -; len: 16; j_gene: TRBJ1-1; v_gene: TRBV5-1; CDR3aa: CASSFGQTITNTEAFF; CDR3nt: TGCGCCAGCAGCTTTGGCCAAACGATCACCAACACTGAAGCTTTCTTT
d_gene: TRBD2; abundance: -; len: 15; j_gene: TRBJ2-1; v_gene: TRBV7-6; CDR3aa: CASSWASGRDNEQFF; CDR3nt: TGTGCCAGCAGCTGGGCTAGCGGGAGGGACAATGAGCAGTTCTTC
d_gene: TRBD2; abundance: -; len: 15; j_gene: TRBJ2-1; v_gene: TRBV28; CDR3aa: CASGTSGRGYNEQFF; CDR3nt: TGTGCCAGCGGGACCAGCGGGAGAGGGTACAATGAGCAGTTCTTC
d_gene: TRBD2; abundance: once; len: 22; j_gene: TRBJ2-3; v_gene: TRBV15; CDR3aa: CATSPQTRSPGLAALSTDTQYF; CDR3nt: TGTGCCACCAGCCCCCAAACGCGCAGTCCGGGACTAGCGGCCTTGAGCACAGATACGCAGTATTTT
d_gene: -; abundance: once; len: 14; j_gene: TRBJ2-7; v_gene: TRBV27; CDR3aa: CASSFLTSSYEQYF; CDR3nt: TGTGCCAGCAGTTTTTTGACATCATCCTACGAGCAGTACTTC
d_gene: TRBD1; abundance: -; len: 13; j_gene: TRBJ2-3; v_gene: TRBV29-1; CDR3aa: CSVDYGQGDTQYF; CDR3nt: TGCAGCGTTGATTACGGACAGGGAGATACGCAGTATTTT
d_gene: -; abundance: few; len: 15; j_gene: TRBJ1-2; v_gene: TRBV6-5; CDR3aa: CASKKGVKVDYGYTF; CDR3nt: TGTGCCAGCAAAAAAGGGGTCAAAGTCGACTATGGCTACACCTTC
d_gene: TRBD2; abundance: -; len: 15; j_gene: TRBJ2-1; v_gene: TRBV5-1; CDR3aa: CASSLGLAGGNEQFF; CDR3nt: TGCGCCAGCAGCCTGGGACTAGCGGGAGGCAATGAGCAGTTCTTC
d_gene: -; abundance: -; len: 14; j_gene: TRBJ1-1; v_gene: TRBV11-2; CDR3aa: CASSLAGRVAEAFF; CDR3nt: TGTGCCAGCAGCTTAGCGGGTCGGGTCGCTGAAGCTTTCTTT